This T cell receptor beta chain appears in the sequencing data of a study of T cells in tumors after PD-1 blockade. Study summary: Excluded were patients with checkpoint blockade, immunosuppressants, or radiotherapy or other anti-cancer therapy within 4 weeks. During anti-PD-1 treatment, some patients continued daily vismodegib 150 mg.

The protocol was immunoSEQ multiplex PCR, while the TCRdb copy is restricted to in-frame clones and leaves out a portion. Among some 25,000 clones listed, roughly 82% were seen once. The clonotype originates from a human donor with basal cell carcinoma. The sample consisted of PBMCs, taken after anti-PD-1 treatment.

The CDR3 bases are TGCGCCAGCAGCCAAGTGATACGGAACAATGAGCAGTTCTTC. Its translation is CASSQVIRNNEQFF. This chain connects TRBV4-1 to TRBJ2-1; D is uncertain. Between the trimmed V and J ends, which lost 1 base and 5 bases, there was a span of 9 bases. Germline CDR1 reads MGHRA; CDR2 reads YSYEKL. The CDR3 consists of 14 residues.